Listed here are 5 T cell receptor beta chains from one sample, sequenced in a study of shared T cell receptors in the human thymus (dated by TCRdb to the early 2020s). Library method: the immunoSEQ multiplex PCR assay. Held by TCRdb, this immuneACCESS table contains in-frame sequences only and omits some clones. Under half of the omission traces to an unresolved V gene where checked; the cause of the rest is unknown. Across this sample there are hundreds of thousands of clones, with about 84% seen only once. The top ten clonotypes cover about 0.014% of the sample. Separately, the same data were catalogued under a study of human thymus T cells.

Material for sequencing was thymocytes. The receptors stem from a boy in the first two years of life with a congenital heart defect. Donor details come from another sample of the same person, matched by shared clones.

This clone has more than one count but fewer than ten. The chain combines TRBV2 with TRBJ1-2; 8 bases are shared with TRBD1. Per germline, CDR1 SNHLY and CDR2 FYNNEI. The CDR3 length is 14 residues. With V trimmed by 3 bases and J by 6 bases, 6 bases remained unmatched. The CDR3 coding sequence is TGTGCCAGCAGTGATCTTACAGGGGGACATGGCTACACCTTC. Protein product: CASSDLTGGHGYTF.

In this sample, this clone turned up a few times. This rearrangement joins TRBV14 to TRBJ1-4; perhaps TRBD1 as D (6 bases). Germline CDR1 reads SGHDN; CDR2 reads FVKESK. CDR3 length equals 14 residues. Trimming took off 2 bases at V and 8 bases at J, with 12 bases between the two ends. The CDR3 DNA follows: TGTGCCAGCAGCCAAAGTGGGGGCTTCGAAAAACTGTTTTTT. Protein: CASSQSGGFEKLFF. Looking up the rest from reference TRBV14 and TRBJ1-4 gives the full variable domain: EAGVTQFPSHSVIEKGQTVTLRCDPISGHDNLYWYRRVMGKEIKFLLHFVKESKQDESGMPNNRFLAERTGGTYSTLKVQPAELEDSGVYFCASSQSGGFEKLFFGSGTQLSVL.

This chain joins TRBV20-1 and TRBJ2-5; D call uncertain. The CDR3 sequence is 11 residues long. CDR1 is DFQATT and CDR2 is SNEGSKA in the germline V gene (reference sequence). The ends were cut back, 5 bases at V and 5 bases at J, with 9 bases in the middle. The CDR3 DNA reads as TGCAGTGCTTTGACCAGGGAGACCCAGTACTTC. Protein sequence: CSALTRETQYF.

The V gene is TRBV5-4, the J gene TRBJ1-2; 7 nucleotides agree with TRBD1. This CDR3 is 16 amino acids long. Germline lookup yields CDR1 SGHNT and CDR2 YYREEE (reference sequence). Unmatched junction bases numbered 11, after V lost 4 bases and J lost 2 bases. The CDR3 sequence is CASSLLRTGDNYGYTF. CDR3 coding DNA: TGTGCCAGCAGCCTGCTCAGGACAGGAGACAACTATGGCTACACCTTC. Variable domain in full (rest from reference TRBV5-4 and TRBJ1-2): ETGVTQSPTHLIKTRGQQVTLRCSSQSGHNTVSWYQQALGQGPQFIFQYYREEENGRGNFPPRFSGLQFPNYSSELNVNALELDDSALYLCASSLLRTGDNYGYTFGSGTRLTVV.

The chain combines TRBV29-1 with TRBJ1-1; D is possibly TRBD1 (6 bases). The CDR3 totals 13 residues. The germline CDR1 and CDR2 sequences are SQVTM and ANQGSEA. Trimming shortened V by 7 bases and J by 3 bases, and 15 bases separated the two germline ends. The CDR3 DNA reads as TGCAGCGCCGAGGGGGGGAGCCACACTGAAGCTTTCTTT. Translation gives CSAEGGSHTEAFF.